A selection of T cell receptor beta chains follows, all from one sample in a study of sequential checkpoint blockade in melanoma. TCRdb keeps only in-frame clones here, not all; method: immunoSEQ multiplex PCR. The table has about 3,500 clones, more than 20% seen once. This specimen consisted of tumor tissue (inferred from file names), obtained from a patient given nivolumab and ipilimumab in sequence. These receptors all come from a human donor with melanoma. CDR3s leave out the opening cysteine and the closing phenylalanine or tryptophan. D genes are given only for firm matches.

V gene	J gene	D gene	CDR3 protein
TRBV11-3	TRBJ1-5	TRBD1	ASSLGQAGNPQH
TRBV7-6	TRBJ2-2	TRBD2	ASSLQLAGGELF
TRBV11-3	TRBJ1-2	TRBD1	ASSQSDRALYYGYT
TRBV4-1	TRBJ2-3	NA	ASSQDVRTDTQY
TRBV23-1	TRBJ1-6	NA	ASSQDRSPNSPLH
TRBV11-3	TRBJ1-1	NA	ASSLEVARMNTEAF
TRBV19	TRBJ2-1	NA	ASSIDGTSYEQF
TRBV6-8	TRBJ2-7	TRBD2	ASIALAGVEQY
TRBV5-1	TRBJ2-3	NA	ASSVRGAETDTQY
TRBV7-1	TRBJ1-2	NA	ASSSGAEAGYT
TRBV12-2	TRBJ2-1	NA	ASRLGSGLSSYNEQF
TRBV18	TRBJ2-3	TRBD1	ASSSQGGATQY
TRBV19	TRBJ1-5	NA	ASSYGGNQPQH
TRBV30	TRBJ1-1	NA	AWPRGNTEAF
TRBV11-3	TRBJ1-1	NA	ASSLEVEGGTEAF
TRBV14	TRBJ1-2	NA	ASSQVDQANYGYT
TRBV29-1	TRBJ2-4	TRBD1	SVEQQGVHIQY
TRBV6-8	TRBJ2-6	TRBD2	ASSDKPGGTGANVLT
TRBV18	TRBJ1-6	TRBD1	ASSPLGQESSYNSPLH
TRBV18	TRBJ2-2	TRBD2	ASSPELAGDPNTGELF
TRBV6-8	TRBJ1-2	NA	ATTPDPGAVGGYT
TRBV6-8	TRBJ2-7	NA	ASSRRGPYEQY
TRBV12-5	TRBJ1-5	NA	ASGSLGWGSNQPQH
TRBV18	TRBJ2-5	NA	ASSPRRVIEETQY
TRBV11-3	TRBJ2-1	TRBD2	ASSSRASGRAENNEQF
TRBV9	TRBJ1-1	NA	ASSQEPKSEAF
TRBV6-8	TRBJ2-3	NA	AISAGTDTQY
TRBV14	TRBJ2-7	TRBD2	ASSQIAGVGEQY
TRBV18	TRBJ2-5	NA	ASSPRPAEPETQY
TRBV6-8	TRBJ2-1	TRBD2	ASSSHGTSGGNEQF
TRBV30	TRBJ2-5	TRBD2	AWSAGRPETQY
TRBV18	TRBJ2-3	NA	ASSPVTRTDTQY
TRBV19	TRBJ2-1	NA	ASTPMGSSREQF
TRBV6-8	TRBJ2-1	TRBD2	AISTKGGLAGAEQF
TRBV6-8	TRBJ1-1	NA	ASSEQVNTEAF
TRBV6-8	TRBJ2-7	NA	ASSPAPYEQY
TRBV23-1	TRBJ1-2	TRBD1	ASSQASRGDYGYT
TRBV6-8	TRBJ2-7	NA	ASSVTGTSTSEQY
TRBV6-8	TRBJ2-2	NA	ASSYVVWQANTGELF
TRBV6-8	TRBJ2-3	NA	AISVTGSSTDTQY
TRBV11-3	TRBJ1-3	TRBD1	ASSPDRVGNTIY
TRBV6-8	TRBJ2-6	NA	ASSSGGGANVLT
TRBV5-1	TRBJ1-6	NA	ASSPLGAGYSPLH
TRBV5-1	TRBJ1-1	NA	ASSMNSGFFDTEAF
TRBV19	TRBJ2-3	TRBD2	ASSMVRLAGDPDTQY
TRBV29-1	TRBJ2-1	TRBD1	SAGTELREQF
TRBV29-1	TRBJ1-5	NA	SVSTGWESNQPQH
TRBV18	TRBJ1-4	TRBD1	ASSVGTVNEKLF
TRBV18	TRBJ2-5	NA	ASSAARALEETQY
TRBV28	TRBJ2-3	NA	ASGGGGGAVQGKQY
TRBV9	TRBJ2-7	NA	ASSVGFLSDEQY
TRBV18	TRBJ2-3	NA	ASSSAGVEDTQY
TRBV11-3	TRBJ1-5	NA	ASTHDGMGNQPQH
TRBV29-1	TRBJ2-2	NA	SVTTSTGELF
TRBV6-8	TRBJ2-7	NA	ASHDNPYEQY
TRBV6-8	TRBJ2-7	TRBD1	ASSYSKGTVNSYEQY
TRBV6-8	TRBJ2-7	TRBD1	ASSPQGGTSYEQY
TRBV15	TRBJ1-2	TRBD1	ATSGDPGQAFYGYT
TRBV5-1	TRBJ1-1	NA	ASSLELGSAEAF
TRBV5-1	TRBJ2-7	NA	ASSPLGAGQIYEQY